The 6 T cell receptor beta chains below come from one sample, sequenced in a study of blood T cell repertoires in COVID-19. Sequenced by immunoSEQ multiplex PCR; TCRdb stores in-frame clones only, minus some. The table shows approximately 100,000 clones, with less than 85% occurring only once. Sequences were obtained from peripheral blood. The receptor source for this set is a woman aged 55-69 years with acute or convalescent COVID-19.

The chain is built from TRBV7-9 and TRBJ1-1; 7 bases are a match to TRBD1. CDR3 length: 15 residues. V gave up 3 bases and J gave up 6 bases; unmatched junction bases: 10. Germline values: CDR1 SEHNR, CDR2 FQNEAQ (reference sequence). CDR3 residues: CASSLFGTEGSEAFF. The DNA for the CDR3 is TGTGCCAGCAGCTTGTTCGGGACAGAGGGGTCTGAAGCTTTCTTT. Drawing the rest from reference TRBV7-9 and TRBJ1-1, the complete variable domain is DTGVSQNPRHKITKRGQNVTFRCDPISEHNRLYWYRQTLGQGPEFLTYFQNEAQLEKSRLLSDRFSAERPKGSFSTLEIQRTEQGDSAMYLCASSLFGTEGSEAFFGQGTRLTVV.

The rearrangement uses TRBV6-1 and TRBJ1-5; no clear D. The CDR3 totals 13 residues. CDR1 and CDR2 from the germline V gene are MNHNS and SASEGT. With 3 bases removed from V and 5 bases from J, the gap between germline ends came to 8 bases. CDR3 region: CASSEADHQPQHF. CDR3 sequence (DNA): TGTGCCAGCAGTGAGGCAGATCATCAGCCCCAGCATTTT.

The chain couples TRBV6-2 or TRBV6-3 to TRBJ1-3; weak D call: TRBD1 (5 bases). The CDR3 is 16 amino acids. The germline V and J ends were trimmed by 6 bases and 0 bases, with 15 bases remaining between them. CDR1 MNHEY and CDR2 SVGEGT come from the germline V gene. The CDR3, as DNA: TGTGCCAGCAGCCCTCGACAGTCCCTCTCTGGAAACACCATATATTTT. Its translation: CASSPRQSLSGNTIYF.

The V call is TRBV7-9, the J call TRBJ2-1, with D hard to call. The CDR3 runs to 12 residues. Per germline, CDR1 SEHNR and CDR2 FQNEAQ (reference sequence). V was trimmed by 3 bases and J by 10 bases, leaving 10 bases between them. CDR3 DNA: TGTGCCAGCAGCTTGATAGAGATGGAGCAGTTCTTC. It encodes CASSLIEMEQFF.

The chain has TRBV18 and TRBJ2-3; 15 bases match TRBD2. The CDR3 is made up of 18 amino acids. In germline, CDR1 is KGHSH, CDR2 LQKENI. The V gene end was trimmed by 6 bases and the J gene end by 2 bases; junction bases not matched to a gene: 9. The CDR3 here is CASSTGLAGGPFTDTQYF. The CDR3 DNA follows: TGTGCCAGCTCTACGGGACTAGCGGGGGGCCCCTTCACAGATACGCAGTATTTT.

This clone was found once. The V and J genes are TRBV10-2 and TRBJ1-1; D call uncertain. V dropped 1 base and J dropped 5 bases, with 14 bases sitting between them. There are 15 residues in the CDR3. Germline V gives CDR1 WSHSY, CDR2 SAAADI. The CDR3 coding sequence is TGCGCCAGCAGTGAGTTGCCGGGAGGCTGGACTGAAGCTTTCTTT. Its protein is CASSELPGGWTEAFF.